What follows are 3 T cell receptor beta chains derived from one specimen sequenced in a study of human T cells and chemical hapten exposure. TCRdb called the RACE reads again in MiXCR, with one record for every CDR3 protein. This sample yields about 120,000 distinct CDR3 sequences, of which roughly 15% are seen a single time; about 0.85% belongs to the top ten. Time point specified: patch test 1, 2 weeks after DPC sensitization. Regarding treatment: therapeutic diphenylcyclopropenone sensitization with weekly scalp DPC. The sequenced sample was whole blood, obtained in connection with sensitization to the hapten diphenylcyclopropenone (DPC). Receptors were obtained from a man in his late teens or twenties with alopecia areata. Some clones in this sample may be carry-over from other donors' samples.

J is TRBJ2-1 and V is TRBV7-9; TRBD1 is a possible D gene (5 bases). The CDR3 has 10 residues. Germline assignment: CDR1 SEHNR and CDR2 FQNEAQ (reference sequence). The CDR3 DNA is TGTGTCAGTCAGGGTCGTGAGCAGTTCTTC. It encodes CVSQGREQFF.

CDR3 in DNA: TGTGCCAGCAGCTTGGACCCGGGGACTACCTACAATGAGCAGTTCTTC. Translating it yields CASSLDPGTTYNEQFF. This chain connects TRBV5-4 to TRBJ2-1; TRBD2 agrees at 7 bases. The CDR3 contains 16 residues. Germline V CDR1 and CDR2: SGHNT, YYREEE (reference sequence). V lost 0 bases to trimming and J lost 2 bases; unmatched junction nucleotides: 5.

The V and J genes are TRBV7-2 and TRBJ2-1; no reliable D call. This CDR3 region has 13 residues. V was shortened by 1 base and J by 3 bases, with 4 bases between the two germline ends. CDR1 is SGHTA and CDR2 is FQGNSA in the germline V gene. The CDR3 loop reads CASSLDVYNEQFF. CDR3 bases: TGTGCCAGCAGCTTAGATGTCTACAATGAGCAGTTCTTC.